These 24 T cell receptor beta chains were all obtained from the same sample, sequenced in a study of blood T cell repertoires in COVID-19. Repertoires were generated with immunoSEQ multiplex PCR, while TCRdb's copy carries only in-frame clones and drops some. This sample has a few hundred thousand clones, with approximately 86% found just once. Sequencing input: PBMCs or T cells enriched from blood (not recorded which). The receptors come from a woman aged 30 to 39 who had been exposed to COVID-19.

The chain joins TRBV6-5 to TRBJ1-1; 9 bases match TRBD1. Trimming removed 4 bases from V and 10 bases from J; junction bases left unmatched: 13. The CDR3 is 15 amino acids. Germline loops: CDR1 MNHEY, CDR2 SVGAGI. CDR3 nucleotides: TGTGCCAGCAGTTTCGACAGGGGGGCGGTCCGTGGAGCTTTCTTT. As protein: CASSFDRGAVRGAFF.

The chain has TRBV18 and TRBJ2-1, with D tentatively TRBD2 (5 bases). The CDR3 consists of 20 residues. Trimming left V 4 bases short and J 8 bases short, with 33 bases between. The V gene's germline CDR1 is KGHSH and CDR2 LQKENI. The CDR3 region is CASSLGPKNVRRYFKDEQFF. The CDR3 region has the DNA TGTGCCAGCTCACTTGGACCTAAAAACGTAAGGAGGTACTTTAAAGATGAGCAGTTCTTC.

J is TRBJ2-7 and V is TRBV6-5; D is possibly TRBD1 (7 bases). V lost 5 bases to trimming and J lost 3 bases, with 14 bases between them. Germline-derived CDR1 and CDR2 are MNHEY and SVGAGI. The CDR3 is 14 amino acids. DNA of the CDR3: TGTGCCAGCAGTCACAGGGGAGGCATCTACGAGCAGTACTTC. The encoded protein is CASSHRGGIYEQYF.

The sample holds one count of this clone. The V gene is TRBV18, the J gene TRBJ1-2, with a tentative D call TRBD1 (5 bases). CDR1 is KGHSH and CDR2 is LQKENI in the germline V gene. The CDR3 runs to 15 residues. V was clipped by 3 bases and J by 3 bases, with 14 bases between them. CDR3 in DNA: TGTGCCAGCTCACCTGACAGCGATGGAGACTATGGCTACACCTTC. Protein sequence: CASSPDSDGDYGYTF.

This chain links TRBV6-5 with TRBJ2-1; D is uncertain. The CDR3 length is 12 residues. V lost 5 bases and J 3 bases, leaving 5 bases between the germline ends. Germline CDR1 MNHEY, CDR2 SVGAGI. The CDR3 reads CASSPYYNEQFF. The DNA of the CDR3 is TGTGCCAGCAGTCCCTACTACAATGAGCAGTTCTTC.

The chain recombines TRBV19 with TRBJ2-1, with D perhaps matching TRBD1 (6 bases). Trimming took off 2 bases at V and 2 bases at J, with 10 bases between the two ends. This CDR3 is 15 amino acids long. The germline V gene encodes CDR1 LNHDA and CDR2 SQIVND (reference sequence). DNA of the CDR3: TGTGCCAGTAGTATATGGGGGCGGGCCTACAATGAGCAGTTCTTC. Encoded protein: CASSIWGRAYNEQFF.

The chain employs TRBV11-2 and TRBJ2-1; 14 bases line up with TRBD2. CDR3 length: 15 amino acids. V gave up 6 bases and J gave up 6 bases; unmatched junction bases: 4. Germline V lookup: CDR1 SGHAT, CDR2 FQNNGV. The CDR3 DNA reads TGTGCCAGCAGGTCGACTAGCGGGGGGGCCAATGAGCAGTTCTTC. Translation gives CASRSTSGGANEQFF.

This sequence joins TRBV30 and TRBJ1-2, with D uncertain. V lost 0 bases and J 1 base, leaving 6 bases between the germline ends. In germline, CDR1 is GTSNPN, CDR2 SVGIG (reference sequence). The CDR3 consists of 13 residues. The CDR3 DNA is TGTGCCTGGAGTGTACAGTATAACTATGGCTACACCTTC. Its translation is CAWSVQYNYGYTF.

The chain recombines TRBV30 with TRBJ1-2, with D possibly matching TRBD1 (5 bases). In germline, CDR1 is GTSNPN, CDR2 SVGIG (reference sequence). This CDR3 contains 12 residues. The V end lost 1 base, the J end lost 7 bases, and 10 bases lay between the germline ends. CDR3 in amino acids: CAWSAGMGGYTF. The CDR3 DNA is TGTGCCTGGAGTGCAGGGATGGGTGGCTACACCTTC.

This chain uses TRBV12-5 with TRBJ1-1, with 7 bases matching TRBD1. Germline V lookup: CDR1 LGHNT, CDR2 FRNRAP. The V gene end was trimmed by 0 bases and the J gene end by 0 bases; junction bases not matched to a gene: 4. The CDR3 sequence is 16 residues long. As DNA, the CDR3 is TGTGCTAGTGGTTTGGTACCGGGACAGCTGAACACTGAAGCTTTCTTT. Its protein is CASGLVPGQLNTEAFF.

The chain carries TRBV10-2 and TRBJ2-6; possible D gene TRBD2, 5 bases. The CDR3 runs 16 residues. Germline CDR1 WSHSY, CDR2 SAAADI. With 7 bases removed from V and 1 base from J, the gap between germline ends came to 14 bases. The CDR3 sequence: CASTEGWGSGANVLTF. CDR3 coding DNA: TGCGCCAGCACCGAGGGATGGGGTTCTGGGGCCAACGTCCTGACTTTC.

J is TRBJ1-2 and V is TRBV5-1; TRBD1 aligns across 9 bases. Unmatched junction bases numbered 8, after V lost 0 bases and J lost 8 bases. Germline V lookup: CDR1 SGHRS, CDR2 YFSETQ. CDR3 size: 15 residues. The CDR3 here is CASSLETGGVVGYTF. The DNA for the CDR3 is TGCGCCAGCAGCTTGGAGACAGGGGGGGTAGTCGGCTACACCTTC.

The chain has TRBV6-5 and TRBJ1-2; no clear D. Germline V gene lookup returns CDR1 MNHEY and CDR2 SVGAGI. The CDR3 covers 15 residues. Trimming took 8 bases from V and 4 from J, leaving 20 bases between them. CDR3 coding DNA: TGTGCCAGCTCAGAGGGATTGGGGTTAGCCTATGGCTACACCTTC. Protein: CASSEGLGLAYGYTF.

V gene TRBV5-1 combines with J gene TRBJ2-7; no firm D call. CDR1 is SGHRS, CDR2 YFSETQ, per germline. V shed 0 bases and J shed 1 base, with 8 bases lying between them. The CDR3 contains 14 residues. The CDR3 bases are TGCGCCAGCAGCTTGGCGACAAAATCCTACGAGCAGTACTTC. This translates into CASSLATKSYEQYF.

The CDR3 loop is CASSDRRVNEQFF. The CDR3 DNA follows: TGTGCCAGCAGTGACAGGAGGGTTAATGAGCAGTTCTTC. The chain uses TRBV2 and TRBJ2-1, with D possibly matching TRBD2 (6 bases). With 3 bases removed from V and 7 bases from J, the gap between germline ends came to 10 bases. Per germline, CDR1 SNHLY and CDR2 FYNNEI. CDR3 length: 13 residues.

The V and J genes are TRBV9 and TRBJ1-3; tentative D call: TRBD1 (5 bases). This CDR3 spans 14 amino acids. Trimming left V 3 bases short and J 5 bases short, with 12 bases between. Germline CDR1 and CDR2: SGDLS and YYNGEE. The CDR3 sequence is CASSDDRPRNTIYF. The CDR3 nucleotides are TGTGCCAGCAGCGACGACAGACCCCGAAACACCATATATTTT. Looking up the rest from reference TRBV9 and TRBJ1-3 gives the full variable domain: DSGVTQTPKHLITATGQRVTLRCSPRSGDLSVYWYQQSLDQGLQFLIQYYNGEERAKGNILERFSAQQFPDLHSELNLSSLELGDSALYFCASSDDRPRNTIYFGEGSWLTVV.

The rearrangement joins TRBV13 to TRBJ2-7, with 8 nucleotides matching TRBD1. The length of the CDR3 is 15 residues. The J segment lost 4 bases and the V segment lost 3 bases, leaving 8 bases of the junction unmatched. CDR1 is PRHDT, CDR2 FYEKMQ, per germline (reference sequence). CDR3 DNA: TGTGCCAGCAGCTTCGGACAGGGACTGGGGTACGAGCAGTACTTC. Protein: CASSFGQGLGYEQYF. Full variable domain (rest looked up from reference TRBV13 and TRBJ2-7): AAGVIQSPRHLIKEKRETATLKCYPIPRHDTVYWYQQGPGQDPQFLISFYEKMQSDKGSIPDRFSAQQFSDYHSELNMSSLELGDSALYFCASSFGQGLGYEQYFGPGTRLTVT.

The chain links TRBV5-1 to TRBJ1-2; D may be TRBD1 (6 bases). The V end was cut by 2 bases, the J end by 0 bases, with 14 bases between. The CDR3 sequence is 16 residues long. Germline V gene data show CDR1 as SGHRS and CDR2 as YFSETQ. The CDR3 reads CASSLGQTPANYGYTF. CDR3 coding DNA: TGCGCCAGCAGCTTAGGACAGACTCCAGCTAACTATGGCTACACCTTC.

The V and J genes are TRBV3-1 (or the pseudogene TRBV3-2) and TRBJ2-1; 11 bases line up with TRBD2. Germline assignment: CDR1 LGHDT and CDR2 YNNKEL (reference sequence). The V segment lost 1 base and the J segment 7 bases; nucleotides outside the gene matches: 9. The CDR3 has 17 amino acids. The CDR3: CASSQGLAGLKGNEQFF. The CDR3 region has the DNA TGTGCCAGCAGCCAAGGACTAGCGGGGCTCAAAGGGAATGAGCAGTTCTTC.

The chain couples TRBV12-3 or TRBV12-4 to TRBJ1-1; D gene uncertain. The V gene lost 8 bases and the J gene lost 4 bases, with 8 bases spanning the gap. The CDR3 consists of 11 residues. DNA of the CDR3: TGTGCCAGCGGAGCGAGCACTGAAGCTTTCTTT. Translated: CASGASTEAFF.

In DNA, the CDR3 is TGCGCCAGCAGCGACAGGGTCCTCTACGAGCAGTACTTC. It codes for CASSDRVLYEQYF. The chain couples TRBV4-1 to TRBJ2-7; 7 bases are shared with TRBD1. CDR3 size: 13 residues. CDR1 and CDR2 from the germline V gene are MGHRA and YSYEKL. The V segment lost 5 bases and the J segment 3 bases; nucleotides outside the gene matches: 4.

This chain uses TRBV7-3 with TRBJ2-7, with 9 bases matching TRBD2. The ends lost 2 bases at V and 5 bases at J; junction bases unmatched: 7. Germline V gene lookup returns CDR1 SGHTA and CDR2 FQGTGA. This CDR3 region has 15 residues. The CDR3 bases are TGTGCCAGCAGCTTAGGGACTAGCTTCGTCGACGAGCAGTACTTC. It encodes CASSLGTSFVDEQYF.

This chain joins TRBV11-3 and TRBJ2-3, with TRBD2 matching 9 bases. The V gene's germline CDR1 is SGHNT and CDR2 YENEEA. The CDR3 extends over 16 amino acids. J was trimmed by 2 bases and V by 1 base; bases with no gene match: 4. The CDR3 sequence is CASSLGLAGHTDTQYF. Here the CDR3 DNA reads TGTGCCAGCAGCTTAGGGCTAGCGGGGCACACAGATACGCAGTATTTT.

This chain connects TRBV18 to TRBJ1-6, with D tentatively TRBD1 (6 bases). With 6 bases removed from V and 6 bases from J, the gap between germline ends came to 12 bases. CDR3 length: 14 amino acids. Germline CDR1 reads KGHSH; CDR2 reads LQKENI. CDR3 protein: CASSPRQVNSPLHF. CDR3 nucleotides: TGTGCCAGCTCCCCCAGACAGGTTAATTCACCCCTCCACTTT.